One and the same sample provided the 27 T cell receptor beta chains below, sequenced in a study of radiation and T cells in renal cell carcinoma. Time point defined: blood 4 weeks post-SBRT, at nephrectomy. Treatment meaning: 15 Gy SBRT to primary tumor, nephrectomy 4 weeks later. Assay: immunoSEQ multiplex PCR; the TCRdb copy retains only in-frame clones and omits some. The sample has just under 150,000 clones; approximately 86% are singletons. The sample consisted of blood, taken from a patient whose treatment included radiotherapy and nephrectomy. The source of these receptors is a woman aged 45-59 years with renal cell carcinoma.

The J gene is TRBJ2-3, the V gene TRBV7-6, with no clear D. CDR1 and CDR2 (germline): SGHVS, FNYEAQ. V was pared by 6 bases and J by 2 bases, with 18 bases between. This CDR3 region has 16 residues. In nucleotides, the CDR3 is TGTGCCAGCAGTCCCGCCCCAGACGACTTCACAGATACGCAGTATTTT. This gives the protein CASSPAPDDFTDTQYF. Supplemented by reference TRBV7-6 and TRBJ2-3, the full variable domain reads GAGVSQSPRYKVTKRGQDVALRCDPISGHVSLYWYRQALGQGPEFLTYFNYEAQQDKSGLPNDRFSAERPEGSISTLTIQRTEQRDSAMYRCASSPAPDDFTDTQYFGPGTRLTVL.

The chain is built from TRBV10-3 and TRBJ2-7; 7 bases match TRBD2. V dropped 7 bases and J dropped 2; count of bases not matched to a gene: 2. The CDR3 length is 12 residues. The germline V gene has CDR1 ENHRY and CDR2 SYGVKD. The CDR3 sequence: CAINGGAYEQYF. CDR3 DNA: TGTGCCATCAATGGGGGGGCCTACGAGCAGTACTTC.

The chain uses TRBV5-4 and TRBJ2-3; D is uncertain. CDR1 and CDR2 (germline): SGHNT, YYREEE (reference sequence). This CDR3 region has 13 residues. Deletions cut 2 bases from V and 1 base from J, with 5 bases between. The DNA for the CDR3 is TGTGCCAGCAGCTTCCAGCGCACAGATACGCAGTATTTT. It translates to CASSFQRTDTQYF.

This rearrangement joins TRBV29-1 to TRBJ2-7; 9 nucleotides align to TRBD2. Germline loops: CDR1 SQVTM, CDR2 ANQGSEA. The CDR3 has 17 residues. V lost 0 bases to trimming and J lost 0 bases; unmatched junction nucleotides: 9. The CDR3 DNA follows: TGCAGCGTTGAAGATCAGGAGGCGGGAGGGAGCTCCTACGAGCAGTACTTC. As protein: CSVEDQEAGGSSYEQYF.

The gene calls are TRBV2 and TRBJ1-5; D not certain. The CDR3 has 14 residues. V lost 2 bases, J lost 6 bases, and 11 bases lay in between. Germline values: CDR1 SNHLY, CDR2 FYNNEI. The DNA of the CDR3 is TGTGCCAGCAGTGAATTGAAGGGTCGTCAGCCCCAGCATTTT. It encodes CASSELKGRQPQHF.

V is TRBV5-3 and J is TRBJ2-3; D is uncertain. TRBV5-3 qualifies as an ORF whose function is uncertain. The CDR3 runs 10 residues. V shed 7 bases and J shed 1 base, with 1 base lying between them. CDR3 nucleotide sequence: TGTGCCAGATGCACAGATACGCAGTATTTT. This translates into CARCTDTQYF.

The rearrangement joins TRBV14 to TRBJ2-7; no definite D call. The CDR3 is 14 residues long. Germline V CDR1 and CDR2: SGHDN, FVKESK. V lost 3 bases and J 1 base, leaving 10 bases between the germline ends. The CDR3 loop reads CASSQGLHSYEQYF. The CDR3 coding sequence is TGTGCCAGCAGCCAGGGGTTACATTCCTACGAGCAGTACTTC.

The chain carries TRBV27 and TRBJ2-1, with TRBD2 matching 10 bases. CDR3 length: 14 amino acids. Trimming took 5 bases from V and 7 from J; bases not matched to a gene: 5. Germline CDR1 MNHEY, CDR2 SMNVEV (reference sequence). DNA for the CDR3: TGTGCCAGCAGTCTAGCGGGGGTTGGGAATGAGCAGTTCTTC. This translates into CASSLAGVGNEQFF.

V and J are TRBV4-1 and TRBJ2-5; D call uncertain. The CDR3 contains 15 residues. V lost 0 bases and J lost 2, with 10 bases in between. The germline V gene has CDR1 MGHRA and CDR2 YSYEKL. Written as DNA, the CDR3 is TGCGCCAGCAGCCAAGAAGCAGCTTTTCAAGAGACCCAGTACTTC. Protein product: CASSQEAAFQETQYF.

This clone was counted a single time. This chain uses TRBV2 with TRBJ1-6; the D gene is possibly TRBD1 (5 bases). Trimming removed 6 bases from V and 5 bases from J, with 14 bases in between. Germline loops: CDR1 SNHLY, CDR2 FYNNEI. There are 15 residues in the CDR3. CDR3 sequence (DNA): TGTGCCAGCAGGGCCTCACAGGTTAATAATTCACCCCTCCACTTT. Its translation: CASRASQVNNSPLHF. Complete variable domain (other parts from reference TRBV2 and TRBJ1-6): EPEVTQTPSHQVTQMGQEVILRCVPISNHLYFYWYRQILGQKVEFLVSFYNNEISEKSEIFDDQFSVERPDGSNFTLKIRSTKLEDSAMYFCASRASQVNNSPLHFGNGTRLTVT.

The rearrangement links TRBV27 to TRBJ1-4; 7 positions agree with TRBD1. V lost 5 bases to trimming and J lost 0 bases; unmatched junction nucleotides: 6. This CDR3 spans 16 amino acids. Germline lookup yields CDR1 MNHEY and CDR2 SMNVEV (reference sequence). CDR3 bases: TGTGCCAGCAGTACGACAGGGCCCCCAACTAATGAAAAACTGTTTTTT. Translated: CASSTTGPPTNEKLFF.

This chain connects TRBV5-1 to TRBJ1-6, with TRBD1 as a possible D gene (5 bases). This CDR3 spans 15 amino acids. Per the germline V gene, CDR1 is SGHRS and CDR2 is YFSETQ. Trimming cost V 4 bases and J 7 bases, with 15 bases left between them. The CDR3 nucleotides read TGCGCCAGCAGCCTGACGGGGGATCCCAATTCACCCCTCCACTTT. Translated, it gives CASSLTGDPNSPLHF.

This chain joins TRBV6-5 and TRBJ1-5; D gene ambiguous. Germline V gene sequence: CDR1 MNHEY, CDR2 SVGAGI. This CDR3 has 15 amino acids. Between the trimmed V and J ends, which lost 7 bases and 0 bases, there was a span of 13 bases. The CDR3 coding sequence is TGTGCCAGCACCTCCATCGGATATAGCAATCAGCCCCAGCATTTT. Protein: CASTSIGYSNQPQHF.

The J gene is TRBJ2-6, the V gene TRBV7-2; D ambiguous. The CDR3 covers 15 residues. Per germline, CDR1 SGHTA and CDR2 FQGNSA. V lost 5 bases to trimming and J lost 1 base, with 9 bases between them. The CDR3 sequence is CASSLGSSGANVLTF. The CDR3 region has the DNA TGTGCCAGCAGCCTAGGGTCTTCTGGGGCCAACGTCCTGACTTTC. The full variable domain, completed using reference TRBV7-2 and TRBJ2-6, is GAGVSQSPSNKVTEKGKDVELRCDPISGHTALYWYRQSLGQGLEFLIYFQGNSAPDKSGLPSDRFSAERTGGSVSTLTIQRTQQEDSAVYLCASSLGSSGANVLTFGAGSRLTVL.

The CDR3 region has the DNA TGTGCCAGTTCTTCCGGGGGATTCCAGTACACCTATGGCTACACCTTC. This sequence encodes CASSSGGFQYTYGYTF. The chain combines TRBV9 with TRBJ1-2; tentatively, D is TRBD1 (5 bases). Germline CDR1 reads SGDLS; CDR2 reads YYNGEE. The length of the CDR3 is 16 residues. V was pared by 8 bases and J by 4 bases, with 24 bases between.

The chain carries TRBV19 and TRBJ1-2; perhaps TRBD1 as D (5 bases). The CDR3 spans 17 residues. Germline CDR1 LNHDA, CDR2 SQIVND (reference sequence). V gave up 5 bases and J gave up 6 bases, with 25 bases separating them. This chain's CDR3 is CASSPHRNFQGENGYTF. CDR3 nucleotide sequence: TGTGCCAGTAGTCCCCACCGAAACTTCCAGGGAGAAAATGGCTACACCTTC.

This chain uses TRBV11-2 with TRBJ1-3; 9 bases line up with TRBD1. This CDR3 has 15 amino acids. The junction had 9 bases not matched to a gene; V was cut back by 4 bases and J by 8 bases. CDR1 SGHAT and CDR2 FQNNGV come from the germline V gene. The CDR3 nucleotides are TGTGCCAGCAGCTCCGTAACAGGGGGCCGGGACACCATATATTTT. It is translated as CASSSVTGGRDTIYF.

This clone appeared once. The chain links TRBV5-1 to TRBJ2-7; D ambiguous. Trimming took 4 bases from V and 6 from J, leaving 20 bases between them. Germline CDR1 SGHRS, CDR2 YFSETQ. CDR3 length equals 15 residues. The CDR3: CASSPTSEVTPEQYF. The DNA for the CDR3 is TGCGCCAGCAGCCCCACGAGTGAGGTAACCCCCGAGCAGTACTTC.

This clone was seen only once. The V call is TRBV10-1, the J call TRBJ1-3, with D tentatively TRBD1 (5 bases). The V and J ends lost 6 bases and 0 bases respectively, with 9 bases between them. Germline V gene data show CDR1 as WNHNN and CDR2 as SYGVQD (reference sequence). There are 14 residues in the CDR3. The CDR3 reads CASSDSGSGNTIYF. Written as DNA, the CDR3 is TGCGCCAGCAGCGACAGCGGCTCTGGAAACACCATATATTTT.

DNA of the CDR3: TGCGCCAGCAGCCAAGGTCAGGGAGAGACCCAGTACTTC. This codes for CASSQGQGETQYF. The V and J genes are TRBV4-3 and TRBJ2-5, with TRBD1 as a possible D gene (5 bases). CDR1 LGHNA and CDR2 YSLEER come from the germline V gene. This CDR3 contains 13 residues. V was trimmed by 1 base and J by 4 bases, leaving 7 bases between them.

This chain joins TRBV30 and TRBJ1-1, with TRBD1 as a possible D gene (5 bases). V was clipped by 0 bases and J by 0 bases, with 5 bases between them. CDR3 length equals 13 residues. Germline CDR1 GTSNPN, CDR2 SVGIG (reference sequence). CDR3 amino acids: CAWSVQVNTEAFF. The DNA of the CDR3 is TGTGCCTGGAGTGTACAGGTGAACACTGAAGCTTTCTTT.

V is TRBV19 and J is TRBJ2-5; 10 bases fit TRBD2. The CDR3 is made up of 15 amino acids. Germline trimming cut 3 bases from V and 6 bases from J; bases unmatched to any gene: 7. The V gene's germline CDR1 is LNHDA and CDR2 SQIVND (reference sequence). The CDR3 DNA follows: TGTGCCAGTAGTATTGGCCTAGCGGGAGACCAGACCCAGTACTTC. This encodes CASSIGLAGDQTQYF.

By sample share, this clone is medium-sized. This sequence joins TRBV11-2 and TRBJ1-3, with D unresolved. Trimming pared 5 bases from V and 4 bases from J, leaving 15 bases between. The CDR3 consists of 15 residues. CDR1 SGHAT and CDR2 FQNNGV come from the germline V gene. The CDR3 region has the DNA TGTGCCAGCAGCCCTGGCGGTTCCCCCGGAAACACCATATATTTT. This sequence encodes CASSPGGSPGNTIYF.

Relative to its sample, this clone is medium-sized (0.01 to 0.1%). The V gene is TRBV5-1, the J gene TRBJ2-3; no reliable D call. The CDR3 is made up of 16 amino acids. V lost 4 bases and J lost 5, with 20 bases in between. The germline V gene has CDR1 SGHRS and CDR2 YFSETQ. CDR3 loop: CASSVRPGVRLDTQYF. CDR3 sequence (DNA): TGCGCCAGCAGCGTTCGACCAGGTGTCCGGTTAGATACGCAGTATTTT.

The rearrangement joins TRBV5-1 to TRBJ2-1; 7 bases line up with TRBD2. V was clipped by 0 bases and J by 5 bases; unmatched bases: 5. The germline V gene encodes CDR1 SGHRS and CDR2 YFSETQ. The CDR3 runs 15 residues. This CDR3 reads CASSLVLAENNEQFF. The CDR3 region has the DNA TGCGCCAGCAGCTTGGTCCTAGCGGAGAACAATGAGCAGTTCTTC. The full variable domain, completed using reference TRBV5-1 and TRBJ2-1, is KAGVTQTPRYLIKTRGQQVTLSCSPISGHRSVSWYQQTPGQGLQFLFEYFSETQRNKGNFPGRFSGRQFSNSRSEMNVSTLELGDSALYLCASSLVLAENNEQFFGPGTRLTVL.

This chain connects TRBV7-2 to TRBJ2-5; 15 nucleotides align to TRBD2. Per the germline V gene, CDR1 is SGHTA and CDR2 is FQGNSA. The length of the CDR3 is 17 residues. Trimming removed 6 bases from V and 0 bases from J; junction bases left unmatched: 5. For the CDR3, the DNA is TGTGCCAGCAGACGTGGGACTAGCGGGAGGTACCAAGAGACCCAGTACTTC. Its protein product is CASRRGTSGRYQETQYF.

The J gene is TRBJ1-1, the V gene TRBV7-2, with D possibly matching TRBD1 (5 bases). Germline CDR1 SGHTA, CDR2 FQGNSA. The CDR3 extends over 15 amino acids. V lost 2 bases and J lost 1, with 11 bases in between. Written as DNA, the CDR3 is TGTGCCAGCAGCTTACGGGTGACAGCGAACACTGAAGCTTTCTTT. Its translation: CASSLRVTANTEAFF. Filled out from reference TRBV7-2 and TRBJ1-1, the complete variable domain reads GAGVSQSPSNKVTEKGKDVELRCDPISGHTALYWYRQSLGQGLEFLIYFQGNSAPDKSGLPSDRFSAERTGGSVSTLTIQRTQQEDSAVYLCASSLRVTANTEAFFGQGTRLTVV.